The 7 T cell receptor beta chains presented below share a single source sample, sequenced in a study of cytomegalovirus exposure and HLA in healthy donors. Assay: immunoSEQ multiplex PCR; the TCRdb copy retains only in-frame clones and omits some. The table has about 360,000 clones, approximately 90% seen once. The specimen was PBMCs. These receptors were obtained from a woman between 18 and 29 years old in good health and CMV-seronegative.

V and J are TRBV28 and TRBJ1-2, with 11 nucleotides matching TRBD1. Trimming cost V 4 bases and J 3 bases; bases outside gene matches: 7. Germline CDR1 MDHEN, CDR2 SYDVKM. CDR3 length: 16 residues. CDR3 in amino acids: CASSSVDRGPDYGYTF. The CDR3 nucleotides are TGTGCCAGCAGTTCCGTGGACAGGGGGCCTGACTATGGCTACACCTTC.

The V gene is TRBV5-6, the J gene TRBJ1-2; the D gene is possibly TRBD1 (6 bases). Looked up from germline, CDR1 is SGHDT and CDR2 is YYEEEE. This CDR3 is built from 16 residues. Trimming took off 2 bases at V and 0 bases at J, with 14 bases between the two ends. The CDR3 here is CASSLAGTPTNYGYTF. The CDR3 DNA reads as TGTGCCAGCAGCTTAGCCGGGACACCAACTAACTATGGCTACACCTTC.

The chain carries TRBV30 and TRBJ2-7, with TRBD2 as a possible D gene (7 bases). Germline V gives CDR1 GTSNPN, CDR2 SVGIG (reference sequence). Trimming cost V 4 bases and J 4 bases, with 29 bases left between them. The CDR3 covers 18 residues. CDR3 nucleotide sequence: TGTGCCTGGACTCCTTTGACAGGCTCGGGGGGTCTAGCTTACGAGCAGTACTTC. Amino acid sequence: CAWTPLTGSGGLAYEQYF.

This sequence joins TRBV7-9 and TRBJ1-1; a weak D match, TRBD1 (6 bases). V was trimmed by 1 base and J by 6 bases, leaving 12 bases between them. CDR3 size: 14 residues. Germline V gene data show CDR1 as SEHNR and CDR2 as FQNEAQ (reference sequence). The CDR3 nucleotides read TGTGCCAGCAGCTTAGTGGGGGGGCTCGCTGAAGCTTTCTTT. Its protein product is CASSLVGGLAEAFF. The variable domain in full, completed from reference TRBV7-9 and TRBJ1-1, reads DTGVSQNPRHKITKRGQNVTFRCDPISEHNRLYWYRQTLGQGPEFLTYFQNEAQLEKSRLLSDRFSAERPKGSFSTLEIQRTEQGDSAMYLCASSLVGGLAEAFFGQGTRLTVV.

This chain links TRBV5-1 with TRBJ2-7; tentatively, D is TRBD1 (6 bases). Germline values: CDR1 SGHRS, CDR2 YFSETQ. This CDR3 spans 12 amino acids. Trimming shortened V by 0 bases and J by 6 bases, and 7 bases separated the two germline ends. The CDR3 loop reads CASSLEGGEQYF. CDR3 DNA: TGCGCCAGCAGCTTGGAAGGGGGCGAGCAGTACTTC.

The chain joins TRBV5-1 to TRBJ1-4, with 9 bases fitting TRBD1. Germline lookup yields CDR1 SGHRS and CDR2 YFSETQ. This CDR3 is built from 15 residues. With 3 bases clipped from V and 0 bases from J, the junction kept 0 bases outside the gene matches. DNA of the CDR3: TGCGCCAGCAGCTGGACAGGGGCAACTAATGAAAAACTGTTTTTT. Residues: CASSWTGATNEKLFF.

This clone was seen only once. The chain carries TRBV5-6 and TRBJ2-1; 7 nucleotides line up with TRBD1. Germline CDR1 SGHDT, CDR2 YYEEEE. This CDR3 is 14 amino acids long. Trimming at V came to 4 bases and at J to 6 bases, leaving 7 bases not matched to a gene. The CDR3 sequence is CASSTVGDSNEQFF. DNA for the CDR3: TGTGCCAGCAGCACGGTTGGGGACAGCAATGAGCAGTTCTTC.